What follows are 11 T cell receptor beta chains derived from one specimen sequenced in a study of blood T cell repertoires in COVID-19. Repertoires were generated with immunoSEQ multiplex PCR, while TCRdb's copy carries only in-frame clones and drops some. The table records tens of thousands of clones, more than 70% of them present only once. Sequences were obtained from peripheral blood. These receptors were collected from a human donor in a cohort sampled during active COVID-19.

The rearrangement uses TRBV15 and TRBJ2-3; the D is unclear. The CDR3 consists of 16 residues. CDR1 is LNHNV and CDR2 is YYDKDF in the germline V gene (reference sequence). V shed 0 bases and J shed 2 bases, with 12 bases lying between them. CDR3 DNA sequence: TGTGCCACCAGCAGAGATCGTGGCAGTGCCACAGATACGCAGTATTTT. Translating it yields CATSRDRGSATDTQYF.

The rearrangement joins TRBV23-1 to TRBJ1-6; 9 nucleotides match TRBD1. TRBV23-1 counts as an open reading frame of uncertain function. The CDR3 consists of 16 residues. The trim removed 3 bases at V and 4 bases at J, leaving 4 bases unmatched. CDR3 sequence reads: CASSHSGTGYNSPLHF. The CDR3 DNA follows: TGCGCCAGCAGTCATAGTGGGACAGGGTATAATTCACCCCTCCACTTT.

V and J are TRBV6-5 and TRBJ1-1, with 9 bases fitting TRBD1. Germline V gives CDR1 MNHEY, CDR2 SVGAGI. The V segment lost 6 bases and the J segment 3 bases; nucleotides outside the gene matches: 8. The CDR3 is 15 residues long. The chain's CDR3 is CASRDRTGADTEAFF. The DNA for the CDR3 is TGTGCCAGCAGGGACCGGACAGGGGCGGACACTGAAGCTTTCTTT.

In its sample, this clone was seen once. The V and J genes are TRBV4-3 and TRBJ2-3; a weak D match, TRBD1 (7 bases). Germline lookup yields CDR1 LGHNA and CDR2 YSLEER. This CDR3 region has 14 residues. Between the trimmed V and J ends, which lost 0 bases and 10 bases, there was a span of 14 bases. The CDR3 is CASSQELTGTAQYF. The CDR3 DNA reads as TGCGCCAGCAGCCAAGAATTGACAGGGACTGCGCAGTATTTT.

The chain links TRBV2 to TRBJ2-3; D uncertain. CDR3 length: 14 amino acids. V was cut by 8 bases and J by 2 bases, with 14 bases left in between. CDR1 is SNHLY and CDR2 is FYNNEI in the germline V gene. CDR3 in amino acids: CASAPRRITDTQYF. CDR3 in DNA: TGTGCCAGCGCTCCACGGAGAATCACAGATACGCAGTATTTT. The full variable domain, completed using reference TRBV2 and TRBJ2-3, is EPEVTQTPSHQVTQMGQEVILRCVPISNHLYFYWYRQILGQKVEFLVSFYNNEISEKSEIFDDQFSVERPDGSNFTLKIRSTKLEDSAMYFCASAPRRITDTQYFGPGTRLTVL.

This clone came up a few times. This chain connects TRBV11-2 to TRBJ2-1; D may be TRBD1 (6 bases). Trimming left V 4 bases short and J 6 bases short, with 16 bases between. The CDR3 sequence is 15 residues long. Germline CDR1 reads SGHAT; CDR2 reads FQNNGV. For the CDR3, the DNA is TGTGCCAGCAGCTCTACAGGGCCCGTCGGCAATGAGCAGTTCTTC. It codes for CASSSTGPVGNEQFF.

This chain joins TRBV27 and TRBJ2-6; TRBD1 agrees at 7 bases. Germline assignment: CDR1 MNHEY and CDR2 SMNVEV (reference sequence). V lost 5 bases to trimming and J lost 13 bases; unmatched junction nucleotides: 8. The CDR3 consists of 13 residues. CDR3 sequence reads: CASSKTGSGVLTF. The CDR3, as DNA: TGTGCCAGCAGTAAGACAGGGTCTGGAGTCCTGACTTTC. Full variable domain (missing parts from reference TRBV27 and TRBJ2-6): EAQVTQNPRYLITVTGKKLTVTCSQNMNHEYMSWYRQDPGLGLRQIYYSMNVEVTDKGDVPEGYKVSRKEKRNFPLILESPSPNQTSLYFCASSKTGSGVLTFGAGSRLTVL.

The rearrangement links TRBV27 to TRBJ2-5; D is ambiguous. This CDR3 is built from 14 residues. V lost 3 bases and J 5 bases, leaving 13 bases between the germline ends. CDR1 MNHEY and CDR2 SMNVEV come from the germline V gene (reference sequence). This CDR3 is CASSFVVSRETQYF. The DNA of the CDR3 is TGTGCCAGCAGTTTTGTAGTTTCGAGGGAGACCCAGTACTTC.

The sample holds one count of this clone. V is TRBV28 and J is TRBJ2-7, with D possibly matching TRBD1 (6 bases). CDR3 size: 14 residues. V shed 2 bases and J shed 3 bases, with 11 bases lying between them. Germline CDR1 MDHEN, CDR2 SYDVKM. CDR3 nucleotide sequence: TGTGCCAGCAGTTTAAACAGGGTGGGCTACGAGCAGTACTTC. The encoded protein is CASSLNRVGYEQYF.

This chain joins TRBV5-6 and TRBJ2-1; TRBD2 aligns across 8 bases. Trimming took 4 bases from V and 7 from J; bases not matched to a gene: 13. The CDR3 runs to 16 residues. Germline CDR1 is SGHDT and CDR2 is YYEEEE. Written as DNA, the CDR3 is TGTGCCAGCAGCCCCCCGGGACTAGGGAGCCTGAATGAGCAGTTCTTC. This codes for CASSPPGLGSLNEQFF.

The rearrangement joins TRBV7-2 to TRBJ2-1; 7 bases are a match to TRBD1. V was clipped by 7 bases and J by 1 base; unmatched bases: 4. The CDR3 length is 14 residues. The germline V gene encodes CDR1 SGHTA and CDR2 FQGNSA. The CDR3 DNA reads TGTGCCAGCACCCAGGACAGGTCCTACAATGAGCAGTTCTTC. Protein product: CASTQDRSYNEQFF. Combining the CDR3 with reference TRBV7-2 and TRBJ2-1 gives the whole variable domain GAGVSQSPSNKVTEKGKDVELRCDPISGHTALYWYRQSLGQGLEFLIYFQGNSAPDKSGLPSDRFSAERTGGSVSTLTIQRTQQEDSAVYLCASTQDRSYNEQFFGPGTRLTVL.